The 22 T cell receptor beta chains listed next were all sequenced from one sample in a study of cytomegalovirus exposure and HLA in healthy donors. The primer mix had 60 Vbeta and 13 Jbeta primers. TCRdb keeps only in-frame clones here, not all; method: immunoSEQ multiplex PCR. The sample lists some 200,000 clones; 60% to 85% were seen once. The specimen sequenced was PBMCs. These receptors were obtained from a girl under 18 in good health and CMV-seropositive.

CDR3 DNA: TGTGCCAGCGGGGGGACGAGCACAGATACGCAGTATTTT. Its protein is CASGGTSTDTQYF. This sequence joins TRBV7-6 and TRBJ2-3, with a possible D match to TRBD2 (6 bases). Germline lookup yields CDR1 SGHVS and CDR2 FNYEAQ. The CDR3 is 13 amino acids. The V and J ends lost 8 bases and 0 bases respectively, with 9 bases between them.

The rearrangement links TRBV7-9 to TRBJ1-2, with a possible D match to TRBD1 (6 bases). The CDR3 extends over 13 amino acids. The V and J ends lost 7 bases and 2 bases respectively, with 11 bases between them. Germline V gives CDR1 SEHNR, CDR2 FQNEAQ (reference sequence). The CDR3 spells CASKGTNNYGYTF. The CDR3 DNA sequence: TGTGCCAGCAAAGGGACAAACAACTATGGCTACACCTTC.

The gene calls are TRBV2 and TRBJ1-2; TRBD1 agrees at 10 bases. With V trimmed by 7 bases and J by 0 bases, 11 bases remained unmatched. Germline CDR1 reads SNHLY; CDR2 reads FYNNEI. CDR3 length: 17 amino acids. CDR3 nucleotides: TGTGCCAGCATTATCCGGGACAGGGGATCGTCTAACTATGGCTACACCTTC. Its protein is CASIIRDRGSSNYGYTF.

The rearrangement uses TRBV5-6 and TRBJ1-6; tentatively, D is TRBD1 (6 bases). Germline V lookup: CDR1 SGHDT, CDR2 YYEEEE. V was clipped by 2 bases and J by 7 bases, with 10 bases between them. CDR3 length: 14 amino acids. As DNA, the CDR3 is TGTGCCAGCAGCTTCGGGACACCGAATTCACCCCTCCACTTT. Encoded protein: CASSFGTPNSPLHF.

The chain links TRBV4-2 to TRBJ1-4; no reliable D call. The CDR3 runs to 14 residues. CDR1 LGHNA and CDR2 YNFKEQ come from the germline V gene. V was pared by 2 bases and J by 3 bases, with 7 bases between. The CDR3, as DNA: TGTGCCAGCAGCCAAAGACTTGCTAATGAAAAACTGTTTTTT. Its translation is CASSQRLANEKLFF.

V is TRBV27 and J is TRBJ2-2; tentatively, D is TRBD1 (6 bases). There are 13 residues in the CDR3. Germline loops: CDR1 MNHEY, CDR2 SMNVEV (reference sequence). Trimming stripped 6 bases from V and 4 bases from J, with 9 bases between. The CDR3 sequence: CASSSQGTGELFF. CDR3 DNA: TGTGCCAGCAGCTCACAGGGCACCGGGGAGCTGTTTTTT.

The J gene is TRBJ2-3, the V gene TRBV7-7, with D tentatively TRBD2 (6 bases). V was shortened by 5 bases and J by 0 bases, with 18 bases between the two germline ends. The germline V gene encodes CDR1 SSHAT and CDR2 FNYEAQ (reference sequence). The length of the CDR3 is 17 residues. CDR3 sequence: CASSPNPPSASTDTQYF. DNA for the CDR3: TGTGCCAGCAGCCCCAATCCCCCTAGCGCGAGCACAGATACGCAGTATTTT.

The V call is TRBV10-3, the J call TRBJ1-6; TRBD1 matches 9 bases. The CDR3 runs 16 residues. V lost 0 bases to trimming and J lost 9 bases; unmatched junction nucleotides: 6. Germline-derived CDR1 and CDR2 are ENHRY and SYGVKD. The CDR3 here is CAISESGTGLGSPLHF. CDR3 nucleotides: TGTGCCATCAGTGAGTCGGGGACAGGGTTGGGTTCACCCCTCCACTTT.

The chain carries TRBV11-2 and TRBJ2-3; no firm D call. Germline CDR1 is SGHAT and CDR2 is FQNNGV. Trimming pared 6 bases from V and 0 bases from J, leaving 10 bases between. The CDR3 covers 14 residues. The CDR3, as DNA: TGTGCCAGCAGACCCGCGCTGAGCACAGATACGCAGTATTTT. As protein: CASRPALSTDTQYF. Full variable domain (remainder filled in from reference TRBV11-2 and TRBJ2-3): EAGVAQSPRYKIIEKRQSVAFWCNPISGHATLYWYQQILGQGPKLLIQFQNNGVVDDSQLPKDRFSAERLKGVDSTLKIQPAKLEDSAVYLCASRPALSTDTQYFGPGTRLTVL.

The chain links TRBV10-3 to TRBJ2-6; D not certain. Germline V gives CDR1 ENHRY, CDR2 SYGVKD. This CDR3 has 16 residues. Between the trimmed V and J ends, which lost 3 bases and 3 bases, there was a span of 12 bases. The CDR3 nucleotides read TGTGCCATCAGTGAACCCAGAAAAGATGGGGCCAACGTCCTGACTTTC. It encodes CAISEPRKDGANVLTF.

J is TRBJ2-7 and V is TRBV27, with D possibly being TRBD2 (5 bases). The CDR3 is 14 amino acids. Germline V gene data show CDR1 as MNHEY and CDR2 as SMNVEV (reference sequence). Trimming removed 0 bases at V and 0 bases at J, with 6 bases between. Here the CDR3 DNA reads TGTGCCAGCAGTTTATCGAGCGGCTCCTACGAGCAGTACTTC. Protein: CASSLSSGSYEQYF.

The chain employs TRBV19 and TRBJ2-3; D is ambiguous. Germline CDR1 and CDR2: LNHDA and SQIVND (reference sequence). Trimming stripped 2 bases from V and 10 bases from J, with 10 bases between. CDR3 length: 12 amino acids. This chain's CDR3 is CASSISGYAQYF. The CDR3 DNA reads TGTGCCAGTAGTATATCCGGTTACGCGCAGTATTTT.

This clone was counted only a few times. The rearrangement joins TRBV6-5 to TRBJ1-6, with D perhaps matching TRBD1 (5 bases). The V gene lost 4 bases and the J gene lost 4 bases, with 11 bases spanning the gap. Germline CDR1 and CDR2: MNHEY and SVGAGI. This CDR3 region has 15 residues. The CDR3 here is CASSSPRGYNSPLHF. The DNA for the CDR3 is TGTGCCAGCAGTTCCCCACGGGGGTATAATTCACCCCTCCACTTT.

The V gene is TRBV7-9, the J gene TRBJ1-1, with D tentatively TRBD1 (5 bases). CDR1 is SEHNR, CDR2 FQNEAQ, per germline (reference sequence). V was shortened by 4 bases and J by 1 base, with 10 bases between the two germline ends. This CDR3 is 14 amino acids long. The chain's CDR3 is CASSSSGQNTEAFF. The CDR3 coding sequence is TGTGCCAGCAGCTCCTCCGGACAGAACACTGAAGCTTTCTTT.

The chain is built from TRBV11-2 and TRBJ2-1; perhaps TRBD1 as D (6 bases). In germline, CDR1 is SGHAT, CDR2 FQNNGV. The V gene lost 1 base and the J gene lost 5 bases, with 12 bases spanning the gap. The CDR3 has 15 amino acids. CDR3 sequence: CASSLAPTGDNEQFF. The CDR3 bases are TGTGCCAGCAGCTTAGCCCCGACAGGAGACAATGAGCAGTTCTTC.

The rearrangement links TRBV2 to TRBJ1-1; TRBD1 agrees at 8 bases. V trimming: 2 bases; J trimming: 6 bases; junction bases outside the gene matches: 2. The CDR3 consists of 13 residues. Germline V lookup: CDR1 SNHLY, CDR2 FYNNEI. In DNA form, the CDR3 reads TGTGCCAGCAGTGAAAGACAGGGGTCTGAAGCTTTCTTT. Translated: CASSERQGSEAFF.

The chain couples TRBV25-1 to TRBJ1-2; unclear D gene. CDR3 length: 12 residues. CDR1 and CDR2 (germline): MGHDK, SYGVNS. V gave up 2 bases and J gave up 3 bases, with 4 bases separating them. Here the CDR3 DNA reads TGTGCCAGCAGTGAAGGGCACTATGGCTACACCTTC. This encodes CASSEGHYGYTF.

The J gene is TRBJ2-7, the V gene TRBV28; D not resolved. This CDR3 region has 14 residues. V was shortened by 6 bases and J by 0 bases, with 12 bases between the two germline ends. CDR1 is MDHEN, CDR2 SYDVKM, per germline. This CDR3 is CASSEPSSSYEQYF. The CDR3 DNA reads as TGTGCCAGCAGCGAACCGTCGAGCTCCTACGAGCAGTACTTC.

J is TRBJ2-7 and V is TRBV4-3; a possible D gene is TRBD1 (7 bases). Germline V gives CDR1 LGHNA, CDR2 YSLEER. The CDR3 consists of 15 residues. V was cut by 3 bases and J by 4 bases, with 16 bases left in between. In DNA form, the CDR3 reads TGCGCCAGCAGCCAGTCCCAGGGGGGATCGTACGAGCAGTACTTC. It is translated as CASSQSQGGSYEQYF.

The genes are TRBV7-9 and TRBJ2-4, with D possibly being TRBD2 (5 bases). The CDR3 spans 14 residues. Germline V lookup: CDR1 SEHNR, CDR2 FQNEAQ (reference sequence). Trimming stripped 5 bases from V and 7 bases from J, with 15 bases between. The CDR3 spells CASSTSSSGNIQYF. Written as DNA, the CDR3 is TGTGCCAGCAGCACCTCTAGCTCCGGGAACATTCAGTACTTC.

The chain combines TRBV15 with TRBJ2-3; 8 bases are a match to TRBD1. CDR1 and CDR2 from the germline V gene are LNHNV and YYDKDF (reference sequence). The length of the CDR3 is 15 residues. J lost 2 bases, V lost 5 bases, and 6 bases had no gene match. CDR3 region: CATSGQGLSTDTQYF. In DNA form, the CDR3 reads TGTGCCACCAGCGGACAGGGTTTGTCCACAGATACGCAGTATTTT.

The chain recombines TRBV5-4 with TRBJ1-2; no reliable D call. V lost 4 bases, J lost 8 bases, and 15 bases lay in between. The CDR3 totals 13 residues. From germline, CDR1 is SGHNT and CDR2 YYREEE (reference sequence). DNA of the CDR3: TGTGCCAGCAGCAACCCAGGCCGCGGGGGCTACACCTTC. Encoded protein: CASSNPGRGGYTF.